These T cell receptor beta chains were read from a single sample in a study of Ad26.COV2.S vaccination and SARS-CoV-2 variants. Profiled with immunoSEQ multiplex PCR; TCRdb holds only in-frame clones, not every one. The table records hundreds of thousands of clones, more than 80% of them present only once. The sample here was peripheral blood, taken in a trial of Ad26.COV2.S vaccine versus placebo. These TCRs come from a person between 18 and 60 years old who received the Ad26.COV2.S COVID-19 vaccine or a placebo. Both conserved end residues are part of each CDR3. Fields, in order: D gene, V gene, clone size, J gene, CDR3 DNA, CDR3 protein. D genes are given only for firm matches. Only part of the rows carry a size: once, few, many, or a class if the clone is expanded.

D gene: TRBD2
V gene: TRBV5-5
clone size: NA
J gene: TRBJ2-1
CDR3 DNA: TGTGCCAGCAGCTTGACTAGCGGGAGGGCCTATGAGCAGTTCTTC
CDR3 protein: CASSLTSGRAYEQFF

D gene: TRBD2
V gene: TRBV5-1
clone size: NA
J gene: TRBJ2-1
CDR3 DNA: TGCGCCAGCAGCTTGAGGTCTAGCGGTGACAATGAGCAGTTCTTC
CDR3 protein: CASSLRSSGDNEQFF

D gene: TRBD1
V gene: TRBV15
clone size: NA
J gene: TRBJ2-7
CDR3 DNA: TGTGCCACCAGCTCTCGACAGGGCCAGTACGAGCAGTACTTC
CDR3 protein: CATSSRQGQYEQYF

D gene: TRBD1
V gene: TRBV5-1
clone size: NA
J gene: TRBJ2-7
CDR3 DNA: TGCGCCAGCAGCTTGGGAGGACAGGGTGCCTACGAGCAGTACTTC
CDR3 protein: CASSLGGQGAYEQYF

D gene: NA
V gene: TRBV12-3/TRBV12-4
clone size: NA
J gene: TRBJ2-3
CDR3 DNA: TGTGCCAGCAGTTTATTTGAGGCAGATACGCAGTATTTT
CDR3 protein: CASSLFEADTQYF

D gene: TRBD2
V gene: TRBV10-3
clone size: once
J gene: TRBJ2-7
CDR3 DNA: TGTGCCATCAGTTTGAGCCCGACGACTAGCGGGACAAATCCCTACGAGCAGTACTTC
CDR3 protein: CAISLSPTTSGTNPYEQYF

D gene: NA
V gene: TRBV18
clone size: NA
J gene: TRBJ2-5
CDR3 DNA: TGTGCCAGCTCACCACGGACGGCGCCCGGAGAGACCCAGTACTTC
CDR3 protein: CASSPRTAPGETQYF

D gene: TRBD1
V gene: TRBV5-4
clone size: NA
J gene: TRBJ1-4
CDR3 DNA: TGTGCCAGCAGCTTAACAGGGGGAGGAGAGGAAAAACTGTTTTTT
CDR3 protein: CASSLTGGGEEKLFF

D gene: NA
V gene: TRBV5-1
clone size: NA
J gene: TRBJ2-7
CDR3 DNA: TGCGCCAGCAGCTTGGCCCCACCTCCCACCTACGAGCAGTACTTC
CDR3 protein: CASSLAPPPTYEQYF

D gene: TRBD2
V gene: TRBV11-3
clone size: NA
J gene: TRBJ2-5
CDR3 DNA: TGTGCCAGCAGCTTTAGCGGGGAAGAGACCCAGTACTTC
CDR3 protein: CASSFSGEETQYF

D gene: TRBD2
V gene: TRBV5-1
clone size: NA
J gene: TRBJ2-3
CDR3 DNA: TGCGCCAGCAGCTTGTCGGGGACTAGCGGGGGCCTGGGGACAGATACGCAGTATTTT
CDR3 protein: CASSLSGTSGGLGTDTQYF

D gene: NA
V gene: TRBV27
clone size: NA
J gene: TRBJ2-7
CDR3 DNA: TGTGCCAGCAGAGGGGGCTCCTACGAGCAGTACTTC
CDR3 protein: CASRGGSYEQYF

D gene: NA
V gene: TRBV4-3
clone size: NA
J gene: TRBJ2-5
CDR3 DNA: TGCGCCAGCAGCCAAGTGGGAGGGGGGGCCTCAGAGACCCAGTACTTC
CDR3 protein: CASSQVGGGASETQYF

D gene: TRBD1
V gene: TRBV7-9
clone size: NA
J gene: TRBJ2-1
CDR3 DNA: TGTGCCTCCCAGAGGGACAGTTTGTGGAATGAGCAGTTCTTC
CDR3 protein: CASQRDSLWNEQFF

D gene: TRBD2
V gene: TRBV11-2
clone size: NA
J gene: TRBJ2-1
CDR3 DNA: TGTGCCAGCAGCTTGGGACTAGCGGGGGACTACTACAATGAGCAGTTCTTC
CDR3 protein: CASSLGLAGDYYNEQFF

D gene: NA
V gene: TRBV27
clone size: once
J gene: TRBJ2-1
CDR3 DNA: TGTGCCAGCAGCCGACAGTTTTTCCTTAACAATGAGCAGTTCTTC
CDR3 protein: CASSRQFFLNNEQFF

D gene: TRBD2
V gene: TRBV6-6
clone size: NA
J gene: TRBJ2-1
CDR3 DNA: TGTGCCAGCAGTCTAGCGGGTTACCCCGCTACCTACAATGAGCAGTTCTTC
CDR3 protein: CASSLAGYPATYNEQFF

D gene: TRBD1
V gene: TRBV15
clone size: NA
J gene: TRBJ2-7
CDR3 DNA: TGTGCCACCAGCAGAGATCCCGGGACAGGAGTCTACGAGCAGTACTTC
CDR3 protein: CATSRDPGTGVYEQYF

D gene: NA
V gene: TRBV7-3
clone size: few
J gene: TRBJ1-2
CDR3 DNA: TGTGCCAGCAGCTTAGCGGGGCCAGGCTATGGCTACACCTTC
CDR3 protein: CASSLAGPGYGYTF

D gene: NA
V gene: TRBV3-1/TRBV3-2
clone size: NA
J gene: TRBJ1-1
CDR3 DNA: TGTGCCAGCAGCCAAGTAGGGATTGAAGCTTTCTTT
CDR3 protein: CASSQVGIEAFF

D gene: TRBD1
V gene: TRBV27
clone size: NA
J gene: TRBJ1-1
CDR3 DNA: TGTGCCAGCAGTCCGCGACAGGGGAGGTCTTACACTGAAGCTTTCTTT
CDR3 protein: CASSPRQGRSYTEAFF

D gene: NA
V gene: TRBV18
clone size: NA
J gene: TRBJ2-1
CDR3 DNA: TGTGCCAGCTCACCACGGGACGCTTACAATGAGCAGTTCTTC
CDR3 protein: CASSPRDAYNEQFF

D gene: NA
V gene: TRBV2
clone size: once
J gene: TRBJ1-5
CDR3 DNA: TGTGCCAGCAGTGATCTGGTCTATAGCAATCAGCCCCAGCATTTT
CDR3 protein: CASSDLVYSNQPQHF

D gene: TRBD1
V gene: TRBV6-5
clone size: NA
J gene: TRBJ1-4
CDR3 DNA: TGTGCCAGCAGTCGGACAGGCCTGAATGAAAAACTGTTTTTT
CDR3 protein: CASSRTGLNEKLFF

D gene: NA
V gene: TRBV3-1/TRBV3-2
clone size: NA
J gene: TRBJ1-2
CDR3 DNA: TGTGCCAGCAGCCAAGAAGCCGGGGGGCGCTTCGGGAATATTGGCTACACCTTC
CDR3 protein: CASSQEAGGRFGNIGYTF

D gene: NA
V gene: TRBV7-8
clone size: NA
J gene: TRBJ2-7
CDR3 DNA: TGTGCCAGCAGCTGGGAGTCGGGCCTCTCCTACGAGCAGTACTTC
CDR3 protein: CASSWESGLSYEQYF

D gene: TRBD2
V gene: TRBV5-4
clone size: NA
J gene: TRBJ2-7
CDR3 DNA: TGTGCCAGCAGCCGACTAGCGGGAGGACAGGTCGAGCAGTACTTC
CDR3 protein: CASSRLAGGQVEQYF